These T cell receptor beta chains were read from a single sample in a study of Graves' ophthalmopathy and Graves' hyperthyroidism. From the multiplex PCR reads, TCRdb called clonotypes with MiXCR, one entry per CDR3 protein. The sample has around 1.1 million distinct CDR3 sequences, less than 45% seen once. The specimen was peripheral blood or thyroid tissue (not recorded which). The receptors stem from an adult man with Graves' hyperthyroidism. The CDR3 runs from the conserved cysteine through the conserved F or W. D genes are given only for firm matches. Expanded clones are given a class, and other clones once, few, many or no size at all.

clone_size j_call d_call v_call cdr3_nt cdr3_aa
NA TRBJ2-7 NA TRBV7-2 TGTGCCAGCAGCCCCCAGGGGCTAACCTACGAGCAGTACTTC CASSPQGLTYEQYF
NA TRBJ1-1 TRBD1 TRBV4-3 TGCGCCAGCAGCCAACGGGACAGTGTGTCTGAAGCTTTCTTT CASSQRDSVSEAFF
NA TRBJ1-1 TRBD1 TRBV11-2 TGTGCCAGCAACCAATCAGGGGGCACTGAAGCTTTCTTT CASNQSGGTEAFF
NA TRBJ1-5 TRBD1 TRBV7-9 TGTGCCAGCAGCTTAGATGTCAGGGGGATGGATCAGCCCCAGCATTTT CASSLDVRGMDQPQHF
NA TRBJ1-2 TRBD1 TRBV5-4 TGTGCCAGCAGCTCCCCCGATGACAGGGGGCATGGCTACACCTTC CASSSPDDRGHGYTF
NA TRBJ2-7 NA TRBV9 TGTGCCAGCAGTATAGAGGGGGGAACCGGGACGCGGTCCTACGAGCAGTACTTC CASSIEGGTGTRSYEQYF
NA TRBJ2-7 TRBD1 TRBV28 TGTGCCAGCTTAACAACAGGGGGGTACGAGCAGTACTTC CASLTTGGYEQYF
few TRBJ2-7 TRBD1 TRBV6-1 TGTGCCAGCAGGGAACTCCGGGACAGGGGAACCTACGAGCAGTACTTC CASRELRDRGTYEQYF
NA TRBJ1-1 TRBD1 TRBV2 TGTGCCAGCAGCAGCCTTTACACCCGGGACAGGGGCCCCGTGGACACTGAAGCTTTCTTT CASSSLYTRDRGPVDTEAFF
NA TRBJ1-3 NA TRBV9 TGTGCCAGCAGCGTAGGCTGGGAAGGTGGAAACACCATATATTTT CASSVGWEGGNTIYF
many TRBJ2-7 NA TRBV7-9 TGTGCCAGCAGCCCTCGGGAGCGCCCCTACGAGCAGTACTTC CASSPRERPYEQYF